This T cell receptor (beta chain) was observed in a study of T cells in Graves' hyperthyroidism and ophthalmopathy. Study observations and caveats: From stable hyperthyroidism, ophthalmopathy was set apart by a 13 V-J model.

If no ophthalmopathy progression occurred within 18 months, Graves' hyperthyroidism was stable. Patients were excluded because of uncontrolled infection, other autoimmune disease, pregnancy or lactation. Every diagnosis used clinical symptoms, serum thyroxine and TRAb, thyroid ultrasound and orbital computed tomography. Researchers took RNA transcripts and amplified the TCR beta CDR3 regions from them. With the HTBI primer set, the TCR CDR3 went through a first round of RT-PCR. Each CDR3 protein gets one entry after TCRdb re-called the multiplex PCR reads with MiXCR. The sample consists of hundreds of thousands of distinct CDR3 sequences, around 15% of them appearing once. This clonotype was counted at least ten times. Antigen: not known. Losses at the gene ends were 5 bases for V and 4 bases for J; bases not matched to a gene: 2. CDR3 length: 13 residues. The germline CDR1 and CDR2 sequences are MNHEY and SVGEGT.

This TCR derives from a woman under 30 with Graves' hyperthyroidism. This sequence joins TRBV6-2 or TRBV6-3 and TRBJ1-2, with 9 bases identical to TRBD1. The sequencing input was blood. CDR3 in DNA: TGTGCCAGCAGTAAGGACAGGGGCTATGGCTACACCTTC. It codes for CASSKDRGYGYTF.